These 5 T cell receptor beta chains originate from one sample sequenced in a study of response to subunit inactivated influenza vaccine. TCRdb fed the RT-PCR reads into MiXCR, producing one record per CDR3 protein. In the table there are roughly 500,000 distinct CDR3 sequences, under 25% of which are singletons. Separately, the same data were catalogued under a study of T cells expressing NK-cell markers. As reported in that work: 5'RACE template switching with UMIs generated TCR beta cDNA.

The starting material was CD4+ T cells sorted from PBMCs, obtained 12 days after vaccination. The receptors stem from a man in his fifties who received an inactivated influenza vaccine.

This clonotype showed up just a few times. The chain uses TRBV6-1 and TRBJ1-2, with 9 bases identical to TRBD1. The V and J ends lost 5 bases and 4 bases, in that order; junction bases with no gene match: 8. The CDR3 covers 15 residues. The germline gives CDR1 MNHNS, CDR2 SASEGT. The CDR3 here is CASSRGTGFFYGYTF. The CDR3 region has the DNA TGTGCCAGCAGTCGAGGGACAGGGTTCTTCTATGGCTACACCTTC.

The rearrangement joins TRBV12-3 or TRBV12-4 to TRBJ2-1; 11 bases are a match to TRBD2. The junction had 8 bases not matched to a gene; V was cut back by 6 bases and J by 7 bases. This CDR3 comprises 15 residues. This CDR3 is CASSGGLAAFNEQFF. CDR3 DNA sequence: TGTGCCAGCAGCGGGGGACTAGCGGCATTTAATGAGCAGTTCTTC.

This sequence joins TRBV7-9 and TRBJ1-2; tentative D call: TRBD1 (5 bases). The germline V gene encodes CDR1 SEHNR and CDR2 FQNEAQ (reference sequence). Trimming took 1 base from V and 4 from J, leaving 10 bases between them. The CDR3 has 14 residues. The CDR3 reads CASSLDAGSYGYTF. CDR3 in DNA: TGTGCCAGCAGCTTAGATGCAGGGAGCTATGGCTACACCTTC.

The chain is built from TRBV6-1 and TRBJ1-5; unclear D gene. The CDR3 length is 16 residues. Deletions cut 2 bases from V and 2 bases from J, with 13 bases between. Germline V gene data show CDR1 as MNHNS and CDR2 as SASEGT. Here the CDR3 DNA reads TGTGCCAGCAGTGAACGTCTCGTACCGCGCAATCAGCCCCAGCATTTT. It specifies CASSERLVPRNQPQHF.

The rearrangement links TRBV7-2 to TRBJ2-5, with a tentative D call TRBD1 (5 bases). Germline CDR1 reads SGHTA; CDR2 reads FQGNSA. The CDR3 contains 15 residues. V was pared by 1 base and J by 5 bases, with 14 bases between. This CDR3 reads CASSLVTQGSETQYF. For the CDR3, the DNA is TGTGCCAGCAGCTTAGTGACTCAGGGTAGTGAGACCCAGTACTTC.